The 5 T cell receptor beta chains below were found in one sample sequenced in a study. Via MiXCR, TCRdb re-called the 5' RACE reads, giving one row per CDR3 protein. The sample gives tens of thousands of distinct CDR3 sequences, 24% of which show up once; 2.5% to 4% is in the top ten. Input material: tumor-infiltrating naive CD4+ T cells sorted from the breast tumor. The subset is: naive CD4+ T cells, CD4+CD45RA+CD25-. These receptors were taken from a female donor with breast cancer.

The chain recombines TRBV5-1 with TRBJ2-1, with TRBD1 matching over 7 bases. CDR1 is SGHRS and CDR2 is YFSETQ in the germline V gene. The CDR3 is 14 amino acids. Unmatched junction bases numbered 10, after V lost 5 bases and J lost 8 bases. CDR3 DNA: TGCGCCAGCAGGGAGCAGGGGGTTAAGGATGAGCAGTTCTTC. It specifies CASREQGVKDEQFF.

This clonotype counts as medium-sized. The CDR3 coding sequence is TGCAGTGCTAGAGGGCTGGAGCGGAAAAACATTCAGTACTTC. Amino acid sequence: CSARGLERKNIQYF. The chain joins TRBV20-1 to TRBJ2-4, with D possibly matching TRBD2 (5 bases). Germline-derived CDR1 and CDR2 are DFQATT and SNEGSKA (reference sequence). The V and J ends lost 1 base and 4 bases respectively, with 11 bases between them. CDR3 length: 14 residues.

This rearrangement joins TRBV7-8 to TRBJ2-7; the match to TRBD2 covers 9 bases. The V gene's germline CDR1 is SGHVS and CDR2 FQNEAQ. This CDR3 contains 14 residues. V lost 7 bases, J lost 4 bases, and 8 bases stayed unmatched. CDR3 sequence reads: CASKALAGPYEQYF. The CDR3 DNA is TGTGCCAGCAAGGCACTAGCGGGTCCGTACGAGCAGTACTTC.

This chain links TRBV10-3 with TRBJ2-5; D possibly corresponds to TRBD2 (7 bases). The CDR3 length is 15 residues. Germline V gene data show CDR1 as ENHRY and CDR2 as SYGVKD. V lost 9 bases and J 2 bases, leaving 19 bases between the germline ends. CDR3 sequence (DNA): TGTGCCATTCAAGCCTCTAGGGGGGGGCAAGAGACCCAGTACTTC. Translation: CAIQASRGGQETQYF.

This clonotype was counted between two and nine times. CDR3 region: CASSLLATTSGNTIYF. The CDR3 nucleotides are TGTGCCAGCAGCCTCCTAGCGACAACCTCTGGAAACACCATATATTTT. The rearrangement joins TRBV7-8 to TRBJ1-3, with D unclear. CDR1 and CDR2 from the germline V gene are SGHVS and FQNEAQ. Trimming took off 5 bases at V and 0 bases at J, with 14 bases between the two ends. This CDR3 region has 16 residues.